These T cell receptor beta chains were read from a single sample in a study of shared clonotypes between healthy human individuals. Repertoires were generated with immunoSEQ multiplex PCR, while TCRdb's copy carries only in-frame clones and drops some. Here the sample spans 2,500,000 or so clones, around nine tenths being singletons. The sample consisted of naive CD4+ T cells sorted from blood. The receptor set was obtained from a man in his late teens or twenties in good health. Each CDR3 is given with its conserved first and last residue. The D gene is left open where the match is weak. The size of a clone is reported for some rows only, either as once, few or many, or as a class for expanded clones.

TGTGCCAGTAGAAGACGGGGGCTTTATGGCTACACCTTC,CASRRRGLYGYTF,once,TRBV19,-,TRBJ1-2,13
TGTGCTAGTGGCCTTAGACAGGGGGGAACTGAAGCTTTCTTT,CASGLRQGGTEAFF,-,TRBV12-5,TRBD1,TRBJ1-1,14
TGTGCCAGCAGACGCGAACGGTCGGATACGCAGTATTTT,CASRRERSDTQYF,-,TRBV6-5,-,TRBJ2-3,13
TGTGCCATCAGCTTCCAGTCGGACACAGATACGCAGTATTTT,CAISFQSDTDTQYF,-,TRBV10-3,-,TRBJ2-3,14
TGCGCCAGCAGCTTGGCGGGCAGGGGAAGCGAGCAGTACTTC,CASSLAGRGSEQYF,-,TRBV5-1,-,TRBJ2-7,14
TGTGCCAGCAGGGTAGGGGGGGCGCAGGAAAAACTGTTTTTT,CASRVGGAQEKLFF,-,TRBV7-2,-,TRBJ1-4,14
TGTGCCAGCAGCTTGGGGGTAGCGGGGCGCTCCTACGAGCAGTACTTC,CASSLGVAGRSYEQYF,-,TRBV5-4,TRBD2,TRBJ2-7,16
TGTGCCAGCAGCTCGATAGCGGGGGTGGACATTCAGTACTTC,CASSSIAGVDIQYF,-,TRBV7-2,TRBD2,TRBJ2-4,14
TGTGCCAGCTCACCATATACGTTGAATGAGCAGTTCTTC,CASSPYTLNEQFF,-,TRBV18,-,TRBJ2-1,13
TGTGCCAGCAGCTACGACGGGACGCCTGGAAACACCATATATTTT,CASSYDGTPGNTIYF,-,TRBV7-9,-,TRBJ1-3,15
TGCACCAGCAGCCAGGGCTCGCCAGATACGCAGTATTTT,CTSSQGSPDTQYF,-,TRBV1,-,TRBJ2-3,13
TGTGCCAGCAGCCAAGGGGACAGGGGAGTATATGGCTACACCTTC,CASSQGDRGVYGYTF,-,TRBV7-9,TRBD1,TRBJ1-2,15
TGTGCCAGCAGTTTACTGGGGCAGGGAAGTGAAAAACTGTTTTTT,CASSLLGQGSEKLFF,-,TRBV28,-,TRBJ1-4,15
TGCGCCAGCAGCCGGGGACAGGAGGTGAATACGCAGTATTTT,CASSRGQEVNTQYF,-,TRBV5-1,TRBD1,TRBJ2-3,14
TGTGCCAGCAGGGCTAGCGGGGGCACGGATGAGCAGTTCTTC,CASRASGGTDEQFF,-,TRBV2,TRBD2,TRBJ2-1,14
TGTGCCTGGAGGACCGAGGGTGTCGGGGAGCTGTTTTTT,CAWRTEGVGELFF,-,TRBV30,-,TRBJ2-2,13
TGTGCCAGCTCACCAATCGAAATCCCAGGAGCCTACAATGAGCAGTTCTTC,CASSPIEIPGAYNEQFF,-,TRBV18,-,TRBJ2-1,17
TGTGCCAGCAATTACGCCGGGGACTTTCTTTACAATGAGCAGTTCTTC,CASNYAGDFLYNEQFF,once,TRBV6-6,-,TRBJ2-1,16
TGTGCCAGCAGCCAAGGAGGGTCCCGGACAGGGGGCTTCGTGCAGTATTTT,CASSQGGSRTGGFVQYF,-,TRBV14,TRBD1,TRBJ2-3,17
TGTGCTAGTGGTTTGGCCGGGACAGGGAACACAGATACGCAGTATTTT,CASGLAGTGNTDTQYF,once,TRBV12-5,TRBD1,TRBJ2-3,16
TGTGCCAGCAGTTTCCTTAGGGGAGGCAATCAGCCCCAGCATTTT,CASSFLRGGNQPQHF,-,TRBV27,-,TRBJ1-5,15
TGTGCCATCAAGGGCCCGGGAGGCCCAGGGGAGACCCAGTACTTC,CAIKGPGGPGETQYF,-,TRBV10-3,TRBD2,TRBJ2-5,15
TGTGCCAGTAGTATTTCTCTATACGGCACTACGCAGTATTTT,CASSISLYGTTQYF,-,TRBV19,-,TRBJ2-3,14
TGTGCCAGCAGCCAAGAACACCCCTCGGGGGAGCAGTACTTC,CASSQEHPSGEQYF,-,TRBV4-2,-,TRBJ2-7,14
TGTGCCAGCTCACCCGGGGTCGAGGTTTCCTACAATGAGCAGTTCTTC,CASSPGVEVSYNEQFF,-,TRBV18,-,TRBJ2-1,16
TGTGCCAGCAGCCGAATCCCGGAGTCTGGAAACACCATATATTTT,CASSRIPESGNTIYF,-,TRBV5-4,-,TRBJ1-3,15
TGTGCCAGCAGACGGCCGGGACAGGGTGGCTACACCTTC,CASRRPGQGGYTF,-,TRBV5-8,TRBD1,TRBJ1-2,13
TGTGCCAGCAGCTTGATGGCGGGAACTAATGAAAAACTGTTTTTT,CASSLMAGTNEKLFF,-,TRBV7-2,-,TRBJ1-4,15
TGTGCCAGCAGTTCTCGGAGGGGGCCGGAAGAGACCCAGTACTTC,CASSSRRGPEETQYF,once,TRBV28,-,TRBJ2-5,15